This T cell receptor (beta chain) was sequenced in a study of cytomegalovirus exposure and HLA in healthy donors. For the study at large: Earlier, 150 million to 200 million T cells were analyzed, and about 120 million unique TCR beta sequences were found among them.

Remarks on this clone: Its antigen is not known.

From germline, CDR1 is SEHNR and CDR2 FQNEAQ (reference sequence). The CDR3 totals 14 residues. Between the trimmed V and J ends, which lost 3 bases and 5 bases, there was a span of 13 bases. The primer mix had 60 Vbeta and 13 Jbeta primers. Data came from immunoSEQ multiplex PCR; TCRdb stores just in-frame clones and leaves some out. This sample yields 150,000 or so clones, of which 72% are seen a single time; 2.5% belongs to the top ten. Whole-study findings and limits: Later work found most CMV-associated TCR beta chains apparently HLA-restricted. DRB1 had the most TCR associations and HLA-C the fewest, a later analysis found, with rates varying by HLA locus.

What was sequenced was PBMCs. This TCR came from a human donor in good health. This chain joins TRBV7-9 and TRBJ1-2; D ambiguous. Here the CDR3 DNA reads TGTGCCAGCAGCTTGGGTCTGGGAGGGTATGGCTACACCTTC. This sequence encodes CASSLGLGGYGYTF.